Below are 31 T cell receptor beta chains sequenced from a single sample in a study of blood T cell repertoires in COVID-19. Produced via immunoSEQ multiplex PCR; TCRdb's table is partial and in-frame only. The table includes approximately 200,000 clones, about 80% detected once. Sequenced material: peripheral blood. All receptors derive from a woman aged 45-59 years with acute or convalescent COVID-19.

CDR3 in amino acids: CASSLKGTLEQYF. In nucleotides, the CDR3 is TGTGCCAGCAGCTTAAAAGGGACACTCGAGCAGTACTTC. V and J are TRBV5-4 and TRBJ2-7; possibly TRBD1 for D (6 bases). The CDR3 length is 13 residues. Deletions cut 2 bases from V and 6 bases from J, with 12 bases between. Germline V CDR1 and CDR2: SGHNT, YYREEE (reference sequence).

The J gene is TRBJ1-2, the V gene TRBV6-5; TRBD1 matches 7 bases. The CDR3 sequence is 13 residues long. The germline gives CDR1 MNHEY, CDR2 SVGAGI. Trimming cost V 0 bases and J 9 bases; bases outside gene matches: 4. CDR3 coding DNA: TGTGCCAGCAGTTACTCGGGGACAGCCAGCTACACCTTC. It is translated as CASSYSGTASYTF.

The CDR3 sequence: CASSLASGGAPDTQYF. Written as DNA, the CDR3 is TGTGCCAGCAGCCTAGCTAGCGGGGGGGCTCCAGATACGCAGTATTTT. The rearrangement links TRBV3-1 (or the pseudogene TRBV3-2) to TRBJ2-3, with 12 bases identical to TRBD2. With V trimmed by 4 bases and J by 4 bases, 6 bases remained unmatched. The V gene's germline CDR1 is LGHDT and CDR2 YNNKEL (reference sequence). This CDR3 region has 16 residues.

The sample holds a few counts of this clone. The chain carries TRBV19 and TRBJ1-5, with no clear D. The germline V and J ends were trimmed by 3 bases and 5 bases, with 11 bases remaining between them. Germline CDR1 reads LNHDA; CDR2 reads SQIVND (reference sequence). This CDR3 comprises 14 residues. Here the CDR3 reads CASSMRGSDQPQHF. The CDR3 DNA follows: TGTGCCAGTAGTATGAGAGGGTCTGATCAGCCCCAGCATTTT.

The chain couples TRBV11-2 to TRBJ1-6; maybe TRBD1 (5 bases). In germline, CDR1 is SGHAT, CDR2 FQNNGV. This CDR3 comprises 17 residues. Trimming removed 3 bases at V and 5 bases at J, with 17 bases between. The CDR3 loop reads CASSFKIFGTDNSPLHF. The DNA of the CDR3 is TGTGCCAGCAGCTTCAAAATTTTTGGGACTGATAATTCACCCCTCCACTTT.

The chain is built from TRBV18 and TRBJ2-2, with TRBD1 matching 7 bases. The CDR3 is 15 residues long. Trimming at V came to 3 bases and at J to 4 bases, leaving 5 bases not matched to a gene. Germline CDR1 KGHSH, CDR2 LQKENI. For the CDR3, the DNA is TGTGCCAGCTCACCTGGGGGACAGAGCACCGGGGAGCTGTTTTTT. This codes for CASSPGGQSTGELFF.

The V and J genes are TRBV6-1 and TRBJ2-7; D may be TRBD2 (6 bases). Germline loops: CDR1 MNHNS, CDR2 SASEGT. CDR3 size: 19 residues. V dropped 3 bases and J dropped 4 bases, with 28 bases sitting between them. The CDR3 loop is CASSEEGSYRRRRAYEQYF. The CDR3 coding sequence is TGTGCCAGCAGTGAGGAGGGGAGTTACAGGAGAAGGAGGGCGTACGAGCAGTACTTC.

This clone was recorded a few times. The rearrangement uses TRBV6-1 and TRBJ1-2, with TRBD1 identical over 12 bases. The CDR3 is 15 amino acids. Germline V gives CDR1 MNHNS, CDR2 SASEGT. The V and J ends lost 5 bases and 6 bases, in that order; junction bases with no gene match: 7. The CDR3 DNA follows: TGTGCCAGCAGTTTCTTGGGACAGGGGGCCGATGGCTACACCTTC. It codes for CASSFLGQGADGYTF.

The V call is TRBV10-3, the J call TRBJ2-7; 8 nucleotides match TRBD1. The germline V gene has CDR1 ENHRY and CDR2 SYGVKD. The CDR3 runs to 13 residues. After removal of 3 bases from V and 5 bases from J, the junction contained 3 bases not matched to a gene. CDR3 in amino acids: CAISERGQDEQYF. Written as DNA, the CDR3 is TGTGCCATCAGTGAACGGGGACAGGACGAGCAGTACTTC.

CDR3 sequence reads: CASAQNYGYTF. CDR3 in DNA: TGTGCCAGCGCACAGAACTATGGCTACACCTTC. The chain has TRBV28 and TRBJ1-2; no reliable D call. V was trimmed by 8 bases and J by 2 bases, leaving 6 bases between them. The CDR3 consists of 11 residues. The germline CDR1 and CDR2 sequences are MDHEN and SYDVKM.

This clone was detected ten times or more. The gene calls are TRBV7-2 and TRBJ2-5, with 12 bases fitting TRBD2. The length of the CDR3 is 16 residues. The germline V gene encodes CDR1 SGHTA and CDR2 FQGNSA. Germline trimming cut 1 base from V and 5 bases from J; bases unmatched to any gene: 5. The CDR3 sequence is CASSLELAGGLETQYF. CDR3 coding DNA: TGTGCCAGCAGCTTAGAACTAGCGGGGGGTCTCGAGACCCAGTACTTC.

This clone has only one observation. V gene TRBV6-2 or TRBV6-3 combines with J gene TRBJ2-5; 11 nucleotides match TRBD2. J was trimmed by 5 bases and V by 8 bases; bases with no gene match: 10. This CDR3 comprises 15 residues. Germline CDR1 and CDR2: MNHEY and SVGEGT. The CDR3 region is CASGRLAGGPETQYF. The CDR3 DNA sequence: TGTGCCAGCGGCCGATTAGCGGGGGGGCCGGAGACCCAGTACTTC.

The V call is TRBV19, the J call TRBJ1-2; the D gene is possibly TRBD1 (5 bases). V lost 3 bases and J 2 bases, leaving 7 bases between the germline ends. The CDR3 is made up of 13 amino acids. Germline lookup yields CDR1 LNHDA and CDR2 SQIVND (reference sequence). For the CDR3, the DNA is TGTGCCAGTAGTATCCCAGGGAACTATGGCTACACCTTC. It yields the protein CASSIPGNYGYTF.

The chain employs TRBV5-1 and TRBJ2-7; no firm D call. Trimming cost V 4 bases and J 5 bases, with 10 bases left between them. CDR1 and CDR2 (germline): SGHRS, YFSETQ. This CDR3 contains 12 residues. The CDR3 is CASSMREDEQYF. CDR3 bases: TGCGCCAGCAGCATGAGAGAGGACGAGCAGTACTTC.

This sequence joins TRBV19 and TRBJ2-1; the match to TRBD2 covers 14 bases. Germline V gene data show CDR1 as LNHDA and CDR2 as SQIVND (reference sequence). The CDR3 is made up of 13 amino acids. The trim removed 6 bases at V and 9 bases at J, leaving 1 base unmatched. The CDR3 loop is CASRTSGGGEQFF. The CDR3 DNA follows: TGTGCCAGTAGGACTAGCGGGGGGGGTGAGCAGTTCTTC.

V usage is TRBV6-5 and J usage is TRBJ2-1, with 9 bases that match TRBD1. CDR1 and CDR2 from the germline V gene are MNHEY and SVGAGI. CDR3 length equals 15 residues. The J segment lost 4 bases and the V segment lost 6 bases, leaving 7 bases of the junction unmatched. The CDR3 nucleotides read TGTGCCAGCAGCCCAGACAGGGGGTTTTACAATGAGCAGTTCTTC. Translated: CASSPDRGFYNEQFF.

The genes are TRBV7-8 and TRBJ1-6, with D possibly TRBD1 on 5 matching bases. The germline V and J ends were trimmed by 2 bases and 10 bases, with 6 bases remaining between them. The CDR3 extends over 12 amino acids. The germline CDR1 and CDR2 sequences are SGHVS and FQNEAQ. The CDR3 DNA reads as TGTGCCAGCAGCTTACGGGGGTCACCCCTCCACTTT. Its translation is CASSLRGSPLHF. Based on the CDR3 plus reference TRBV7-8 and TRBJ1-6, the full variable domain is GAGVSQSPRYKVAKRGQDVALRCDPISGHVSLFWYQQALGQGPEFLTYFQNEAQLDKSGLPSDRFFAERPEGSVSTLKIQRTQQEDSAVYLCASSLRGSPLHFGNGTRLTVT.

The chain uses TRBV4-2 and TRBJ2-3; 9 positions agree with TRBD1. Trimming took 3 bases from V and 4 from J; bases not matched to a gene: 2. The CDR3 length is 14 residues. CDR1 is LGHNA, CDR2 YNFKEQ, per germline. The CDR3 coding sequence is TGTGCCAGCAGCCAGGGACAGGGTCCAGATACGCAGTATTTT. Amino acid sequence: CASSQGQGPDTQYF.

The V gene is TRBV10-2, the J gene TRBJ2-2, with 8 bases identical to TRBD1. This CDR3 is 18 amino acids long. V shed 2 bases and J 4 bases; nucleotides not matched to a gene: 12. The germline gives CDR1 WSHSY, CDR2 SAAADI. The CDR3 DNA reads TGCGCCAGCAGTGAGGACCTGACAGGGGTACGGGGCACCGGGGAGCTGTTTTTT. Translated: CASSEDLTGVRGTGELFF.

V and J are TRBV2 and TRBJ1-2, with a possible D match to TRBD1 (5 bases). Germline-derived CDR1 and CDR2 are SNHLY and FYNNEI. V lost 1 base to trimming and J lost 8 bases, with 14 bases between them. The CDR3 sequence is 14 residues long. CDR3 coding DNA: TGTGCCAGCAGTGAAGTTACCAGGGCGAAAGGCTACACCTTC. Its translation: CASSEVTRAKGYTF.

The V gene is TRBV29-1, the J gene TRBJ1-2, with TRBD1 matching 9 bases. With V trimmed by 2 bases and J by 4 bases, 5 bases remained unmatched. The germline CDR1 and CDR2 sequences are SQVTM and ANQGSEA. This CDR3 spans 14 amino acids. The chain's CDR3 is CSVEPRDRVYGYTF. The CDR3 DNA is TGCAGCGTTGAACCGCGGGACAGGGTCTATGGCTACACCTTC.

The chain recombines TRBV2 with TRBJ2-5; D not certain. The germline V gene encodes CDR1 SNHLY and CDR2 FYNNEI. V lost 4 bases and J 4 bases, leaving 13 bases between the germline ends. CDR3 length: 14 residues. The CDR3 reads CASSVVQNRETQYF. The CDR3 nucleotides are TGTGCCAGCAGTGTGGTTCAGAATCGAGAGACCCAGTACTTC. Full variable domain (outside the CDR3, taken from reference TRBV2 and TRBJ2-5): EPEVTQTPSHQVTQMGQEVILRCVPISNHLYFYWYRQILGQKVEFLVSFYNNEISEKSEIFDDQFSVERPDGSNFTLKIRSTKLEDSAMYFCASSVVQNRETQYFGPGTRLLVL.

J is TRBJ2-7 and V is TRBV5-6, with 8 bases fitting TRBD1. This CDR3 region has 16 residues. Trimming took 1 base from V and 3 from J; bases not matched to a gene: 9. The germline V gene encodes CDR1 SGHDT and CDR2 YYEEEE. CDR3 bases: TGTGCCAGCAGCTTGCTTTTAGGGACAGGAGTCTACGAGCAGTACTTC. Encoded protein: CASSLLLGTGVYEQYF.

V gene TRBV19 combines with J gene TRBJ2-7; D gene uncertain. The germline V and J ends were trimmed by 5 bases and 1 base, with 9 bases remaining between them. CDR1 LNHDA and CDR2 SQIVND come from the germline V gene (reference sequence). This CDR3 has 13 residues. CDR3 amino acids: CASSAASSYEQYF. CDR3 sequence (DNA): TGTGCCAGTAGTGCAGCGTCTTCCTACGAGCAGTACTTC.

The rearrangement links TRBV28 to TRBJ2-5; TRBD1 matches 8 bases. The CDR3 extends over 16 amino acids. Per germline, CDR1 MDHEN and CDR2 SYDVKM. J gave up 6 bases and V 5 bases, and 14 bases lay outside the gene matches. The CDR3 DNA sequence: TGTGCCAGCAGTCCTCCCCGGCAGGGGGCCACAAAGACCCAGTACTTC. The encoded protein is CASSPPRQGATKTQYF. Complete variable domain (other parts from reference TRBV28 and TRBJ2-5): DVKVTQSSRYLVKRTGEKVFLECVQDMDHENMFWYRQDPGLGLRLIYFSYDVKMKEKGDIPEGYSVSREKKERFSLILESASTNQTSMYLCASSPPRQGATKTQYFGPGTRLLVL.

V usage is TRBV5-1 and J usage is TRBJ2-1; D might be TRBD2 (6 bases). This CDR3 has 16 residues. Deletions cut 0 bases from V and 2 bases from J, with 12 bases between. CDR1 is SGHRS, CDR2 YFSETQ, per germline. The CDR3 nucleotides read TGCGCCAGCAGCTTGGGGCTGTGGGGGGCCTACAATGAGCAGTTCTTC. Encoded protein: CASSLGLWGAYNEQFF.

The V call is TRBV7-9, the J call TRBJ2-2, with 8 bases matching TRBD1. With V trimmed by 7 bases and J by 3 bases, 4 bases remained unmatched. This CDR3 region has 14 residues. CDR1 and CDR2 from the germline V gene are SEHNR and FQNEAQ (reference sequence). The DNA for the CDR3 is TGTGCCAGCACTTACAGGGGGGACACCGGGGAGCTGTTTTTT. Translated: CASTYRGDTGELFF.

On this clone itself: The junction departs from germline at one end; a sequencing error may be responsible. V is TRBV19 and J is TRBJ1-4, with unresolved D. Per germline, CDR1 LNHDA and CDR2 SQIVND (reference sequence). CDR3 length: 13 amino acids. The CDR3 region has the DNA TGTGCCAGTAGTTTAGAACAGTATGAAAAACTGTTTTTT. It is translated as CASSLEQYEKLFF.

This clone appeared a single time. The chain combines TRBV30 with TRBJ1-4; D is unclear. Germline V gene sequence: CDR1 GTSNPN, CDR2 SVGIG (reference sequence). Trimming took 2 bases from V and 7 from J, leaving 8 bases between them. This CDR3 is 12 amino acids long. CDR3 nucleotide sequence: TGTGCCTGGAGTCGGCGGGGTGAAAAACTGTTTTTT. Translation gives CAWSRRGEKLFF.

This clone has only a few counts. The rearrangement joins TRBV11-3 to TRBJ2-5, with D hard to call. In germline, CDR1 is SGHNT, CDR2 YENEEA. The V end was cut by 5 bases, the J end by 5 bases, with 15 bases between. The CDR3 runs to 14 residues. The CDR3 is CASSPGFSTETQYF. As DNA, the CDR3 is TGTGCCAGCAGCCCAGGCTTTAGTACGGAGACCCAGTACTTC.

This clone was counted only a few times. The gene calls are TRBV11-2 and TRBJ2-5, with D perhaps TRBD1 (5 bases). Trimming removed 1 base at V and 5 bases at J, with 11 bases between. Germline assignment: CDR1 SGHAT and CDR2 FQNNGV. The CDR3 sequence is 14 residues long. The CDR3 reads CASSLAWGRETQYF. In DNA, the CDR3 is TGTGCCAGCAGCTTAGCATGGGGCCGGGAGACCCAGTACTTC.